Included here is one TCR beta chain sequence, with context. The record originates from a study of blood T cell repertoires in COVID-19. Methods used by the authors: Cell counts per sample came from amplifying reference gene primers. Assay used: immunoSEQ multiplex PCR; TCRdb lists only in-frame clones, some missing. V, J and clone size were drawn from that table, and D and trimming were deduced from the DNA. In the table there are about 370,000 clones, roughly 92% of which are singletons. This CDR3 comprises 15 residues. The V and J ends lost 8 bases and 7 bases respectively, with 18 bases between them. Germline CDR1 and CDR2: LGHDT and YNNKEL (reference sequence).

The sequence was obtained from a woman in her forties who had been exposed to COVID-19. This chain uses TRBV3-1 (or the pseudogene TRBV3-2) with TRBJ1-6; D is undetermined. The sample taken for sequencing was PBMCs or T cells enriched from blood (not recorded which). CDR3 sequence: CASGPGALINSPLHF. In DNA form, the CDR3 reads TGTGCCAGCGGGCCAGGCGCGTTGATCAATTCACCCCTCCACTTT.